The T cell receptor beta chain under discussion was sequenced for a study of radiation and T cells in renal cell carcinoma. Overall study findings and caveats: No pretreatment tumor biopsies were available for baseline clonotypes. In blood, top tumor clones expanded by 2 weeks, shrinking by 4.

The CDR3 length is 17 residues. The J segment lost 6 bases and the V segment lost 2 bases, leaving 8 bases of the junction unmatched. Germline CDR1 reads LGHNA; CDR2 reads YSLEER. The time point is: blood 2 weeks post-SBRT. The treatment was: 15 Gy SBRT to primary tumor, nephrectomy 4 weeks later. Serial blood draws occurred at baseline and 2 and 4 weeks post-SBRT. The patient's renal cell carcinoma had clear cell pathology. About this clone: The antigen is not known.

Repertoires were generated with immunoSEQ multiplex PCR, while TCRdb's copy carries only in-frame clones and drops some. The data show tens of thousands of clones, less than 85% seen once. The chain carries TRBV4-3 and TRBJ2-1; 12 nucleotides line up with TRBD2. The receptor's source is a woman in her 70s with renal cell carcinoma. The input for sequencing was blood, taken from a patient whose treatment included radiotherapy and nephrectomy. Written as DNA, the CDR3 is TGCGCCAGCAGCCAATCCCCGACTAGCGGGAGTGGCAATGAGCAGTTCTTC. Encoded protein: CASSQSPTSGSGNEQFF.